The 17 T cell receptor beta chains in this list originate from one sample, sequenced in a study of T cell clones after liver transplantation. Sequencing used immunoSEQ multiplex PCR; TCRdb keeps in-frame clones, though not all of them. The sample contains tens of thousands of clones, approximately 87% of which appear only once. The sequenced sample was CD4+ T cells from blood, obtained at the 22-month timepoint. The receptors derive from a human patient who received a liver transplant. Some T cells may be provided by the graft donor.

V and J are TRBV6-5 and TRBJ1-1; tentative D call: TRBD1 (6 bases). CDR1 is MNHEY and CDR2 is SVGAGI in the germline V gene. The CDR3 loop spans 14 amino acids. V gave up 7 bases and J gave up 1 base, with 13 bases separating them. The CDR3 region has the DNA TGTGCCAGCATCAGGGGCGCGGCGAACACTGAAGCTTTCTTT. This encodes CASIRGAANTEAFF.

This clone was counted a few times. The rearrangement joins TRBV6-1 to TRBJ2-3; tentative D call: TRBD2 (5 bases). Trimming took off 5 bases at V and 2 bases at J, with 14 bases between the two ends. The CDR3 consists of 15 residues. Looked up from germline, CDR1 is MNHNS and CDR2 is SASEGT. The CDR3 region has the DNA TGTGCCAGCAGTTTACAAGCGGAGACCACAGATACGCAGTATTTT. It codes for CASSLQAETTDTQYF.

This chain joins TRBV18 and TRBJ2-7; 9 bases agree with TRBD1. The length of the CDR3 is 15 residues. From germline, CDR1 is KGHSH and CDR2 LQKENI. Unmatched junction bases numbered 8, after V lost 3 bases and J lost 5 bases. The CDR3 here is CASSPGRDRVNEQYF. As DNA, the CDR3 is TGTGCCAGCTCACCCGGGCGGGACAGGGTGAACGAGCAGTACTTC.

The chain carries TRBV5-1 and TRBJ2-7; D is perhaps TRBD2 (5 bases). V lost 4 bases, J lost 4 bases, and 18 bases lay in between. The CDR3 is 15 amino acids. Looked up from germline, CDR1 is SGHRS and CDR2 is YFSETQ. The CDR3 nucleotides are TGCGCCAGCAGCCGGAGGACTGGCCCGGGATACGAGCAGTACTTC. This translates into CASSRRTGPGYEQYF. Filled out from reference TRBV5-1 and TRBJ2-7, the complete variable domain reads KAGVTQTPRYLIKTRGQQVTLSCSPISGHRSVSWYQQTPGQGLQFLFEYFSETQRNKGNFPGRFSGRQFSNSRSEMNVSTLELGDSALYLCASSRRTGPGYEQYFGPGTRLTVT.

The chain recombines TRBV9 with TRBJ2-1; TRBD2 might be the D (5 bases). The CDR3 length is 15 residues. V shed 5 bases and J shed 2 bases, with 14 bases lying between them. The germline V gene encodes CDR1 SGDLS and CDR2 YYNGEE. The CDR3 reads CASRAGLAPYNEQFF. The CDR3 region has the DNA TGTGCCAGCAGGGCCGGCCTAGCACCCTACAATGAGCAGTTCTTC.

The chain has TRBV7-2 and TRBJ2-2, with 8 nucleotides matching TRBD1. The germline CDR1 and CDR2 sequences are SGHTA and FQGNSA. The CDR3 spans 14 residues. V shed 5 bases, J shed 6 bases, and the junction held 5 bases outside the gene matches. Written as DNA, the CDR3 is TGTGCCAGCAGCCTACTACAGGGGGCCGGGGAGCTGTTTTTT. Encoded protein: CASSLLQGAGELFF. The full variable domain, in which reference TRBV7-2 and TRBJ2-2 provide the parts outside the CDR3, is GAGVSQSPSNKVTEKGKDVELRCDPISGHTALYWYRQSLGQGLEFLIYFQGNSAPDKSGLPSDRFSAERTGGSVSTLTIQRTQQEDSAVYLCASSLLQGAGELFFGEGSRLTVL.

The chain is built from TRBV28 and TRBJ2-7; 7 nucleotides agree with TRBD1. The length of the CDR3 is 11 residues. J was trimmed by 5 bases and V by 5 bases; bases with no gene match: 0. The germline CDR1 and CDR2 sequences are MDHEN and SYDVKM. CDR3 bases: TGTGCCAGCAGTGACAGGGACGAGCAGTACTTC. It codes for CASSDRDEQYF.

The V and J genes are TRBV2 and TRBJ1-5, with 10 bases aligning to TRBD1. The CDR3 totals 15 residues. Trimming took 2 bases from V and 5 from J; bases not matched to a gene: 3. Germline V gene data show CDR1 as SNHLY and CDR2 as FYNNEI. CDR3 nucleotide sequence: TGTGCCAGCAGTGAAAGCGGACAGGGGGATCAGCCCCAGCATTTT. Its translation is CASSESGQGDQPQHF. Full variable domain (rest looked up from reference TRBV2 and TRBJ1-5): EPEVTQTPSHQVTQMGQEVILRCVPISNHLYFYWYRQILGQKVEFLVSFYNNEISEKSEIFDDQFSVERPDGSNFTLKIRSTKLEDSAMYFCASSESGQGDQPQHFGDGTRLSIL.

V and J are TRBV7-9 and TRBJ1-2, with 7 bases that match TRBD1. Germline lookup yields CDR1 SEHNR and CDR2 FQNEAQ (reference sequence). The trim removed 3 bases at V and 8 bases at J, leaving 6 bases unmatched. The CDR3 totals 13 residues. In DNA, the CDR3 is TGTGCCAGCAGCTTTACGACAGGGCTCGGCTACACCTTC. This codes for CASSFTTGLGYTF. The variable domain in full, completed from reference TRBV7-9 and TRBJ1-2, reads DTGVSQNPRHKITKRGQNVTFRCDPISEHNRLYWYRQTLGQGPEFLTYFQNEAQLEKSRLLSDRFSAERPKGSFSTLEIQRTEQGDSAMYLCASSFTTGLGYTFGSGTRLTVV.

The chain links TRBV30 to TRBJ2-5; no clear D. The CDR3 is made up of 11 amino acids. Germline V gives CDR1 GTSNPN, CDR2 SVGIG (reference sequence). The germline V and J ends were trimmed by 5 bases and 7 bases, with 11 bases remaining between them. The CDR3 spells CAWGVPGTQYF. In DNA form, the CDR3 reads TGTGCCTGGGGCGTCCCGGGGACCCAGTACTTC.

The chain joins TRBV2 to TRBJ2-7; D gene ambiguous. The CDR3 totals 14 residues. Germline values: CDR1 SNHLY, CDR2 FYNNEI. V was shortened by 7 bases and J by 2 bases, with 15 bases between the two germline ends. The CDR3 region has the DNA TGTGCCAGCAAGAGCGCAGCAGCTACCTACGAGCAGTACTTC. Translated, it gives CASKSAAATYEQYF.

The chain couples TRBV27 to TRBJ2-1; TRBD1 aligns across 11 bases. This CDR3 spans 14 amino acids. V shed 5 bases, J shed 10 bases, and the junction held 7 bases outside the gene matches. CDR1 and CDR2 from the germline V gene are MNHEY and SMNVEV (reference sequence). The CDR3: CASSHGTGGREQFF. CDR3 in DNA: TGTGCCAGCAGTCACGGGACAGGGGGACGAGAGCAGTTCTTC.

This chain links TRBV6-1 with TRBJ1-5, with D tentatively TRBD1 (6 bases). The V and J ends lost 8 bases and 4 bases respectively, with 18 bases between them. This CDR3 spans 15 amino acids. Looked up from germline, CDR1 is MNHNS and CDR2 is SASEGT. The CDR3 DNA sequence: TGTGCCAGCGGGGGGCAGCGGGCGGGAAATCAGCCCCAGCATTTT. It translates to CASGGQRAGNQPQHF.

The chain recombines TRBV19 with TRBJ2-3; 8 bases agree with TRBD2. Germline CDR1 and CDR2: LNHDA and SQIVND (reference sequence). The CDR3 loop spans 14 amino acids. With V trimmed by 4 bases and J by 4 bases, 4 bases remained unmatched. Here the CDR3 DNA reads TGTGCCAGTAGTACACGGACTAGCCCAGATACGCAGTATTTT. Its translation: CASSTRTSPDTQYF.

V and J are TRBV27 and TRBJ2-7; the match to TRBD2 covers 9 bases. CDR3 length: 15 amino acids. With V trimmed by 3 bases and J by 2 bases, 5 bases remained unmatched. The germline gives CDR1 MNHEY, CDR2 SMNVEV (reference sequence). The CDR3 loop is CASSFRASGAYEQYF. The CDR3 DNA reads TGTGCCAGCAGTTTCAGGGCTAGCGGGGCCTACGAGCAGTACTTC.

In DNA, the CDR3 is TGTGCCAGCAGCCCGACAGGACTATACGAGCAGTACTTC. Its protein product is CASSPTGLYEQYF. The chain uses TRBV5-5 and TRBJ2-7, with D perhaps being TRBD1 or TRBD2 (6 bases each). The CDR3 consists of 13 residues. V was cut by 4 bases and J by 4 bases, with 12 bases left in between. CDR1 is SGHKS and CDR2 is YYEKEE in the germline V gene (reference sequence).

This clone turned up a few times. The chain couples TRBV6-5 to TRBJ1-2; the match to TRBD1 covers 7 bases. Germline V lookup: CDR1 MNHEY, CDR2 SVGAGI. V shed 2 bases and J 0 bases; nucleotides not matched to a gene: 3. The CDR3 sequence is 15 residues long. CDR3 coding DNA: TGTGCCAGCAGTTACGGGACAGCTTCTAACTATGGCTACACCTTC. Residues: CASSYGTASNYGYTF.